This T cell receptor beta chain is from a study of blood T cell repertoires in COVID-19. Study details: From the United States, Italy and Spain came samples of acute and convalescent COVID-19. PBMCs, B-cell-depleted T cells, or T cells provided the cDNA or gDNA that made up the material.

In the authors' methods: Reference gene primer amplification gave nucleated cell count estimates. Repertoires were generated with immunoSEQ multiplex PCR, while TCRdb's copy carries only in-frame clones and drops some. That table furnishes V, J and clone size, whereas the DNA furnished D and trimming. The sample includes 55,000 to 75,000 clones, approximately 86% of them seen just once. Per germline, CDR1 SGHTA and CDR2 FQGNSA. Germline trimming cut 3 bases from V and 7 bases from J; bases unmatched to any gene: 4. CDR3 length: 14 residues. The sequencing input was peripheral blood. The receptor was isolated from a man aged 80 or over with active COVID-19. The gene calls are TRBV7-2 and TRBJ1-5; 9 bases are shared with TRBD1. The CDR3 sequence is CASSFLQGAQPQHF. CDR3 sequence (DNA): TGTGCCAGCAGCTTCTTACAGGGGGCCCAGCCCCAGCATTTT.